This TCR beta chain is drawn from a study of blood T cell repertoires in COVID-19. Study at large: The United States, Italy and Spain were the sources of the acute and convalescent COVID-19 samples.

The junction had 3 bases not matched to a gene; V was cut back by 3 bases and J by 8 bases. Germline lookup yields CDR1 SGHNT and CDR2 YENEEA. The CDR3 is 13 residues long. In Cohort 3, a recovered donor had either two negative PCRs, clearance, or symptom resolution. Profiling relied on immunoSEQ multiplex PCR, and the TCRdb table lists in-frame clones only, not all of them. The repertoire consists of about 200,000 clones, with over 80% occurring once and the leading ten covering roughly 1.2%. This receptor was taken from a man aged 25-40 years who had recovered from COVID-19. The rearrangement links TRBV11-3 to TRBJ2-1; 8 bases agree with TRBD2. Sequencing used PBMCs or T cells enriched from blood (not recorded which). The CDR3 bases are TGTGCCAGCAGCTTGGGACTAGGTGATGAGCAGTTCTTC. Encoded protein: CASSLGLGDEQFF.